This T cell receptor (beta chain) was captured by sequencing in a study of T cells after yellow fever vaccination. Across the study: Each low-cell-number fraction was prepared by means of SMART-Seq v4 Ultra Low Input. Broader study findings: Though weaker, the secondary response peaked faster, on day 5 versus 15.

TCRdb itself ran the 5' RACE reads through MiXCR, one entry per CDR3 protein. The sample includes roughly 74,000 distinct CDR3 sequences, more than 5.5% of them seen just once. V dropped 5 bases and J dropped 7 bases, with 12 bases sitting between them. The CDR3 runs to 12 residues. As regards this clonotype: Its target is not known.

The chain has TRBV12-3 or TRBV12-4 and TRBJ2-7; unclear D gene. The source of this sequence is a man aged 18 to 30 who received the YFV17D yellow fever vaccine. The sample in question was CD8+ T cells sorted from PBMCs, obtained about 5 days after the first yellow fever vaccination. The DNA of the CDR3 is TGTGCCAGCAGTCCTCCCCGCCTGGAGCAGTACTTC. Its protein product is CASSPPRLEQYF.